A single sample gave rise to the 2 T cell receptor beta chains below, sequenced in a study of metastatic and nonmetastatic thyroid tumors. Thyroid surgery was performed in patients who had received no treatment beforehand. TCRdb reprocessed the PCR reads using MiXCR. The sample yields roughly 46,000 clones, around 25% seen once. Sequenced input: blood. All receptors derive from a male donor with papillary thyroid cancer or a benign thyroid nodule (not recorded which). Some clones in this sample may be carry-over from other donors' samples.

This rearrangement joins TRBV27 to TRBJ1-1; D perhaps matches TRBD1 (6 bases). CDR1 MNHEY and CDR2 SMNVEV come from the germline V gene (reference sequence). This CDR3 contains 16 residues. Between the trimmed V and J ends, which lost 6 bases and 1 base, there was a span of 18 bases. CDR3 nucleotide sequence: TGTGCCAGCAGATCCCTAGGGGGGAAAAGGAACACTGAAGCTTTCTTT. The encoded protein is CASRSLGGKRNTEAFF.

This clone was counted ten times or more. This chain joins TRBV19 and TRBJ1-1; 9 positions agree with TRBD1. From germline, CDR1 is LNHDA and CDR2 SQIVND (reference sequence). CDR3 length: 14 amino acids. V was pared by 4 bases and J by 4 bases, with 4 bases of the junction left unmatched. CDR3 in amino acids: CASSKGQGSTEAFF. CDR3 sequence (DNA): TGTGCCAGTAGTAAGGGACAGGGTTCCACTGAAGCTTTCTTT.